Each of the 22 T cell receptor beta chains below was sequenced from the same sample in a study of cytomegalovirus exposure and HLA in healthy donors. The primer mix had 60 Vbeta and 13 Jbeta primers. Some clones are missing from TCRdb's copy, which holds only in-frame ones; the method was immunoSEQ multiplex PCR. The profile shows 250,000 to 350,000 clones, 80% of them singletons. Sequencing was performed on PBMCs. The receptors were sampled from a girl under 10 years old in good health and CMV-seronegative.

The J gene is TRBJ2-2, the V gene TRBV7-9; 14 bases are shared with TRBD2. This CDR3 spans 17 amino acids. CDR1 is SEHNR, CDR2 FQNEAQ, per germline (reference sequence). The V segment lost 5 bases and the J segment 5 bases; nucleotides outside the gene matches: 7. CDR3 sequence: CASSPPRTSGGTGELFF. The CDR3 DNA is TGTGCCAGCAGCCCCCCACGGACTAGCGGGGGGACCGGGGAGCTGTTTTTT.

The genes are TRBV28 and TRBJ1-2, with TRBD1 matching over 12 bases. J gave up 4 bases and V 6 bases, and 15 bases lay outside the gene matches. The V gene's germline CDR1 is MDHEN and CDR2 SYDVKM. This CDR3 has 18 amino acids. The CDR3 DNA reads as TGTGCCAGCAGACCCGGGACAGGGGGCCTTGGGTCCGGCTATGGCTACACCTTC. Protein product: CASRPGTGGLGSGYGYTF.

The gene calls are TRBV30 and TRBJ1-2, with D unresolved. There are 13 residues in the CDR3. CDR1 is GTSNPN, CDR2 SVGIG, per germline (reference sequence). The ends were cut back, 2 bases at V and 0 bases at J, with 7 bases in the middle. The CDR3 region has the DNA TGTGCCTGGAGTTTAACTGCTAACTATGGCTACACCTTC. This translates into CAWSLTANYGYTF.

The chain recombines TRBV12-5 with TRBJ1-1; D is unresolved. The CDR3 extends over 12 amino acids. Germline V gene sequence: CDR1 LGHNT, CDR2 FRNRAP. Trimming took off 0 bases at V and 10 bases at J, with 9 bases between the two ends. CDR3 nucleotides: TGTGCTAGTGGTTTGGTACCGGGGTCAGCTTTCTTT. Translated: CASGLVPGSAFF.

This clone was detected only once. The CDR3 DNA sequence: TGTGCCACCCGACGGGTGGATACGCAGTATTTT. Encoded protein: CATRRVDTQYF. V gene TRBV19 combines with J gene TRBJ2-3; D is unresolved. There are 11 residues in the CDR3. Trimming left V 10 bases short and J 6 bases short, with 11 bases between. CDR1 is LNHDA and CDR2 is SQIVND in the germline V gene (reference sequence).

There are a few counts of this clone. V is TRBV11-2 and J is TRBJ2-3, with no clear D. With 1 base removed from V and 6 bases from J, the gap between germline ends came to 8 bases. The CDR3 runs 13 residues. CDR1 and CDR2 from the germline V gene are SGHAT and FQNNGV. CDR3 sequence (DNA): TGTGCCAGCAGCTTAGCACGGTACGATACGCAGTATTTT. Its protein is CASSLARYDTQYF.

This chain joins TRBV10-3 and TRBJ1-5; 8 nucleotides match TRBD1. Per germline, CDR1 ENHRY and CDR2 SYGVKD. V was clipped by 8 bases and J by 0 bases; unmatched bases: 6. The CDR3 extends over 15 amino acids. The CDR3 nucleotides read TGTGCCATCGGTGGACAGGGATATAGCAATCAGCCCCAGCATTTT. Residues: CAIGGQGYSNQPQHF.

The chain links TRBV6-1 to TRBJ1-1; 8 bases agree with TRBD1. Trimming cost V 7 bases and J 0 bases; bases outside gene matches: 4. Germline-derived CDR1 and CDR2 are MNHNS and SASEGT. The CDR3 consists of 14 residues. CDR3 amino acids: CASTGDRLNTEAFF. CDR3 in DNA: TGTGCCAGCACCGGGGACAGGCTGAACACTGAAGCTTTCTTT.

CDR3 residues: CASSQSIVTDLTEAFF. Written as DNA, the CDR3 is TGTGCCAGCAGCCAGAGCATCGTAACAGACCTCACTGAAGCTTTCTTT. The chain uses TRBV5-6 and TRBJ1-1; D gene unclear. CDR1 and CDR2 from the germline V gene are SGHDT and YYEEEE. The CDR3 sequence is 16 residues long. V was shortened by 4 bases and J by 4 bases, with 20 bases between the two germline ends.

The CDR3 protein is CASGLVLGLAGVEQFF. The CDR3 bases are TGTGCTAGTGGTTTGGTACTGGGACTAGCGGGAGTGGAACAGTTCTTC. The chain links TRBV12-5 to TRBJ2-1; 14 positions match TRBD2. Per germline, CDR1 LGHNT and CDR2 FRNRAP. The CDR3 totals 16 residues. Trimming removed 0 bases from V and 13 bases from J; junction bases left unmatched: 8.

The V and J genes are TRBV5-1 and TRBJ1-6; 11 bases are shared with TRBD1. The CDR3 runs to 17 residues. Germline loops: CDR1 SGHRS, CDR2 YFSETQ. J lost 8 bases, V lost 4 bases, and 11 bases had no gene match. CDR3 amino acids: CASSPAWTGGADSPLHF. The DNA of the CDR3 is TGCGCCAGCAGCCCGGCGTGGACAGGGGGCGCGGATTCACCCCTCCACTTT.

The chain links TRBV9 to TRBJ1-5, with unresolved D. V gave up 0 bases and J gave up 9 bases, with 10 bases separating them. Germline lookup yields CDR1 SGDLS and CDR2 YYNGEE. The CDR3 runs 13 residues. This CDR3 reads CASSVASSGPQHF. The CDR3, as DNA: TGTGCCAGCAGCGTAGCAAGCTCAGGGCCCCAGCATTTT.

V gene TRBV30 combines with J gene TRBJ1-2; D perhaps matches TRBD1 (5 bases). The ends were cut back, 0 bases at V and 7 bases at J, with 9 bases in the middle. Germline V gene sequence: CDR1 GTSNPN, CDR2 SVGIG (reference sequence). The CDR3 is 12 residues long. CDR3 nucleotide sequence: TGTGCCTGGAGTGTACGGGGGTTTGGCTACACCTTC. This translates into CAWSVRGFGYTF.

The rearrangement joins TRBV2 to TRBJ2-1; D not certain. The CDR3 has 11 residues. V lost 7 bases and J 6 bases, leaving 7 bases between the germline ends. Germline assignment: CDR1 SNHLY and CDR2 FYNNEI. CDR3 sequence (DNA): TGTGCCAGCAATTGGCCCAATGAGCAGTTCTTC. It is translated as CASNWPNEQFF. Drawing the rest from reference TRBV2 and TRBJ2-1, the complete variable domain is EPEVTQTPSHQVTQMGQEVILRCVPISNHLYFYWYRQILGQKVEFLVSFYNNEISEKSEIFDDQFSVERPDGSNFTLKIRSTKLEDSAMYFCASNWPNEQFFGPGTRLTVL.

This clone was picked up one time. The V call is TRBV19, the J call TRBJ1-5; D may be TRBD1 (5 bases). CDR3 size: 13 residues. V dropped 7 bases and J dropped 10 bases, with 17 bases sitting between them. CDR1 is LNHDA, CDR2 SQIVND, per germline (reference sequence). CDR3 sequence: CASKFQAQGPQHF. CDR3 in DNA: TGTGCCAGTAAGTTCCAGGCCCAGGGACCCCAGCATTTT.

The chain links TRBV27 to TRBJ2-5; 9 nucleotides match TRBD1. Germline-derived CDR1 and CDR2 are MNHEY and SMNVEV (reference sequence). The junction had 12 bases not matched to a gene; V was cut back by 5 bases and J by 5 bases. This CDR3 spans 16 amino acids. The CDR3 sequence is CASSPSVHRGRETQYF. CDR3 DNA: TGTGCCAGCAGTCCAAGCGTCCACAGGGGGCGCGAGACCCAGTACTTC.

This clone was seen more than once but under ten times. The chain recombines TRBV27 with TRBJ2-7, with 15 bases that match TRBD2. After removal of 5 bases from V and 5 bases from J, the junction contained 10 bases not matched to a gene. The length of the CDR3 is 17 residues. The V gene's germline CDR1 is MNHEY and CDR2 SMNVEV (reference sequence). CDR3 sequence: CASSQGLAGGPENEQYF. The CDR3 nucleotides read TGTGCCAGCAGTCAAGGACTAGCGGGAGGGCCGGAAAACGAGCAGTACTTC.

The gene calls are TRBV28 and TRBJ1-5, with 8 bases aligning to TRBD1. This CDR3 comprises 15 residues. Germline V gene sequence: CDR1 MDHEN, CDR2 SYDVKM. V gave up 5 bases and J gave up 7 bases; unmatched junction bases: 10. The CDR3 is CASSGDRTTGQPQHF. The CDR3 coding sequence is TGTGCCAGCAGTGGGGACAGGACGACGGGCCAGCCCCAGCATTTT.

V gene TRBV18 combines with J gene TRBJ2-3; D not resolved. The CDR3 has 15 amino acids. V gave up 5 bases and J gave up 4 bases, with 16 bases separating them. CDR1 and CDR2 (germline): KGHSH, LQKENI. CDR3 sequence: CASSTRSGAADTQYF. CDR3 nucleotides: TGTGCCAGCTCAACGAGATCTGGAGCCGCAGATACGCAGTATTTT.

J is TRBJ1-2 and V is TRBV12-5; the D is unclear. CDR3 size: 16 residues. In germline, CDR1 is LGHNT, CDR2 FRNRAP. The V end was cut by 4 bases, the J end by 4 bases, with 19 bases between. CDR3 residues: CASGYRPIQTSYGYTF. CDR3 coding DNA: TGTGCTAGTGGTTACCGTCCTATACAGACCTCCTATGGCTACACCTTC.

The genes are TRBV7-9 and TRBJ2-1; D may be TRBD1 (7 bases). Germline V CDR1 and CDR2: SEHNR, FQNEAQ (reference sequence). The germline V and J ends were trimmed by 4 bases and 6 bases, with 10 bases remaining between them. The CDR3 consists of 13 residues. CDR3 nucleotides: TGTGCCAGCAGCTACAGGGGAGGCAATGAGCAGTTCTTC. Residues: CASSYRGGNEQFF.

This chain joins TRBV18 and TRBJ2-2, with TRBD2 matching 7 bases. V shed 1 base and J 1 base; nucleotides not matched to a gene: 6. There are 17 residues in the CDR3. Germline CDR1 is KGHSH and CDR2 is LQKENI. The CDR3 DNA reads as TGTGCCAGCTCACCACGGCGGACGGGGGGGAACACCGGGGAGCTGTTTTTT. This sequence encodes CASSPRRTGGNTGELFF.